The following is a T cell receptor beta chain sequence with its context. Its specific antigen is unknown. Within one base of it there is no much larger clone, and no base qualities were kept. This sample was included in a study of T cell responses to AZD1222 COVID-19 vaccine (dated by TCRdb to the early 2020s). Notes on the research overall: TCR sequencing covered fewer than 250 trial participants: about 210 given two doses of AZD1222 and 26 given two doses of MenACWY control vaccine. Trial participants were enrolled by age into subgroups of 18-55, 56-69 and 70-plus years, and 148, 28 and 57 TCR-sequenced participants, respectively, were included in these subgroups. The paper as a whole reports these results and caveats: The vaccine-associated CD4 TCRs covered the entire spike protein, and the dominant responses fell in regions 160-218 and 743-854. Conclusions about previously exposed vaccinees are limited, since just six AZD1222 recipients were seropositive for SARS-CoV-2 at baseline. After two AZD1222 doses, both the breadth and the depth of spike-specific TCRs were significantly higher than at day 0 and than in MenACWY recipients. Reportedly, almost half of the unique spike-specific TCRs recognized epitopes lying outside the regions that are mutated in the B.1.351 and B.1.1.7 variants. Because no day 14 peak-response samples were available, repertoires were characterized only after the peak T cell response. In the small 56-69-year group, the increase in depth fell short of significance, most likely because of low power. Participants were mostly white British and included more females than males, and it was suggested by the authors that clonal diversity may have been underestimated.

This specimen's time point label, interpreted: baseline before first vaccination. The label giving this sample's treatment or condition can be read as: meningococcal conjugate vaccine given as trial control. Samples from vaccinated people were obtained from the UK trials COV001 and COV002, which included a single-blind randomized controlled phase 2/3 trial of AZD1222 (ChAdOx1 nCoV-19) in healthy adults. Trial participant PBMC samples were collected at day 0 and day 28 after the second dose for TCRbeta chain sequencing. The CDR3 regions of human TCRbeta chains were analyzed by immunosequencing. The published analysis was carried out like this. Repertoire TCRs were matched against a reference library of SARS-CoV-2-specific TCRs generated with the MIRA antigen-specificity platform. Breadth was defined as the fraction of unique TCRs that were SARS-CoV-2-associated, and depth was defined as the fraction of total T cells that were SARS-CoV-2-associated. Each spike-specific TCR was assigned to its reactive spike region and to a CD4 or CD8 class using the MIRA data. Log10-transformed breadth and depth values were compared by one-way ANOVA with Sidak's multiple comparisons tests. This is the immuneACCESS table as TCRdb keeps it, with only in-frame sequences that have V and J called. A part of the clones is gone; compared with another copy, unresolved V genes explain less than half, and the rest is unexplained. For V, J and clone size, that table is used; D and trimming come from the DNA. The sample records around 84,000 clones, approximately 86% of which are singletons. The top ten hold 10% to 13% of the sample.

CDR1 and CDR2 were assigned from the germline V gene as MDHEN and SYDVKM. The germline V end is reduced by 2 bases and the J end by 4 bases; junction bases left unmatched: 7. The CDR3 runs 17 residues from the cysteine to the phenylalanine. CDR3 DNA only is kept here, 51 bases in frame from base 1. The TCR was taken from an adult in good health. Sequences were derived from peripheral blood, sampled on day 0 of MenACWY control vaccination. The chain couples TRBV28 to TRBJ1-5; the central 11 bases match TRBD1. The DNA sequence is as follows: TGTGCCAGCAGTTTAGGGTGGGGACAGGGGGAAAATCAGCCCCAGCATTTT. It codes for CASSLGWGQGENQPQHF.